The 17 T cell receptor beta chains listed next were all sequenced from one sample in a study of vaccination effects on CD4 cells after COVID-19. The antigens for these receptors are not known. Clones were read by immunoSEQ multiplex PCR, and TCRdb kept only the in-frame ones, dropping some. Among roughly 30,000 clones listed, around 72% were seen once. Between days 9 and 10 of culture, CD4+ T cells were separated out. Documented for the person is a PCR-confirmed SARS-CoV-2 infection occurring between March and December 2020. Two doses of either BNT162b2 or mRNA-1273 were given to each participant. The sequencing here drew on CD4+ T cells from PBMCs cultured without peptide, taken after COVID-19 vaccination. Source of these receptors: a human donor who had a prior SARS-CoV-2 infection.

This clone appeared a single time. The chain couples TRBV30 to TRBJ2-3; TRBD2 aligns across 10 bases. Unmatched junction bases numbered 5, after V lost 7 bases and J lost 1 base. Germline-derived CDR1 and CDR2 are GTSNPN and SVGIG (reference sequence). This CDR3 has 14 residues. The CDR3 sequence: CASAGGRGTDTQYF. The CDR3 nucleotides are TGTGCCTCAGCGGGGGGGCGGGGCACAGATACGCAGTATTTT.

CDR3 loop: CASSPLSHPTEAFF. The CDR3 region has the DNA TGTGCCAGCAGCCCGTTGTCGCATCCCACTGAAGCTTTCTTT. The rearrangement links TRBV7-2 to TRBJ1-1; D remains ambiguous. The CDR3 runs to 14 residues. Between the trimmed V and J ends, which lost 5 bases and 4 bases, there was a span of 14 bases. Germline V gene data show CDR1 as SGHTA and CDR2 as FQGNSA.

The CDR3 DNA reads TGCGCCAGCAGCTTGGAGTTAACGTCGCCCTTCTTC. Protein product: CASSLELTSPFF. The gene calls are TRBV5-1 and TRBJ2-1, with D hard to call. Trimming pared 0 bases from V and 16 bases from J, leaving 14 bases between. CDR1 is SGHRS, CDR2 YFSETQ, per germline. The CDR3 loop spans 12 amino acids.

This clone was counted a single time. This sequence joins TRBV2 and TRBJ2-1; no definite D call. Trimming stripped 1 base from V and 8 bases from J, with 9 bases between. The CDR3 has 13 residues. Per the germline V gene, CDR1 is SNHLY and CDR2 is FYNNEI. CDR3 DNA: TGTGCCAGCAGTGAAGGACGGCTATATGAGCAGTTCTTC. Amino acid sequence: CASSEGRLYEQFF.

The J gene is TRBJ2-7, the V gene TRBV5-6; a possible D gene is TRBD2 (6 bases). The CDR3 extends over 17 amino acids. Germline CDR1 SGHDT, CDR2 YYEEEE. V was pared by 1 base and J by 5 bases, with 22 bases between. CDR3 in amino acids: CASSLPDSPGVVDEQYF. The CDR3, as DNA: TGTGCCAGCAGCTTGCCGGACTCCCCGGGGGTAGTGGACGAGCAGTACTTC.

This chain uses TRBV18 with TRBJ2-1, with 13 bases matching TRBD2. The CDR3 has 16 amino acids. V lost 3 bases, J lost 9 bases, and 8 bases stayed unmatched. Germline V gene sequence: CDR1 KGHSH, CDR2 LQKENI. This CDR3 is CASSPGGGLAGFEQFF. The DNA of the CDR3 is TGTGCCAGCTCACCGGGAGGGGGACTAGCGGGATTTGAGCAGTTCTTC.

In its sample, this clone was seen a few times. The chain is built from TRBV3-1 (or the pseudogene TRBV3-2) and TRBJ2-7, with D perhaps TRBD1 (6 bases). The CDR3 runs to 12 residues. The V end lost 2 bases, the J end lost 12 bases, and 14 bases lay between the germline ends. From germline, CDR1 is LGHDT and CDR2 YNNKEL (reference sequence). DNA for the CDR3: TGTGCCAGCAGCCAATACAGGGAGCGGCCGTACTTC. Its protein is CASSQYRERPYF.

This clone was picked up a small number of times. The J gene is TRBJ1-1, the V gene TRBV19, with 10 bases matching TRBD1. Germline-derived CDR1 and CDR2 are LNHDA and SQIVND (reference sequence). V lost 2 bases, J lost 1 base, and 16 bases stayed unmatched. The CDR3 has 20 amino acids. CDR3 sequence reads: CASSISSLWDRGIPNTEAFF. The CDR3 bases are TGTGCCAGTAGTATAAGTAGTCTTTGGGACAGGGGAATCCCGAACACTGAAGCTTTCTTT.

This chain links TRBV5-4 with TRBJ2-1; tentatively, D is TRBD1 (5 bases). The CDR3 runs 15 residues. Germline CDR1 reads SGHNT; CDR2 reads YYREEE (reference sequence). The V gene lost 4 bases and the J gene lost 10 bases, with 21 bases spanning the gap. CDR3 region: CASSTPDVGALEQFF. The CDR3 nucleotides are TGTGCCAGCAGCACCCCAGACGTAGGGGCATTAGAGCAGTTCTTC.

This clone has just a few counts. This chain joins TRBV5-4 and TRBJ1-2, with 7 bases aligning to TRBD1. J was trimmed by 6 bases and V by 0 bases; bases with no gene match: 2. The CDR3 contains 13 residues. Germline loops: CDR1 SGHNT, CDR2 YYREEE (reference sequence). As DNA, the CDR3 is TGTGCCAGCAGCTTGGGGGACAGCCATGGCTACACCTTC. Its translation: CASSLGDSHGYTF.

The chain has TRBV4-3 and TRBJ1-3; 7 bases fit TRBD1. Germline loops: CDR1 LGHNA, CDR2 YSLEER. J lost 0 bases, V lost 0 bases, and 8 bases had no gene match. The CDR3 runs to 18 residues. The CDR3 is CASSQEPGQTFSGNTIYF. In DNA, the CDR3 is TGCGCCAGCAGCCAAGAACCGGGACAGACGTTCTCTGGAAACACCATATATTTT.

The V call is TRBV9, the J call TRBJ1-1; 7 nucleotides line up with TRBD1. This CDR3 comprises 14 residues. Germline CDR1 and CDR2: SGDLS and YYNGEE. J gave up 6 bases and V 4 bases, and 9 bases lay outside the gene matches. The CDR3 is CASSPRQGHAEAFF. The CDR3, as DNA: TGTGCCAGCAGCCCAAGACAGGGTCACGCTGAAGCTTTCTTT.

V gene TRBV7-2 combines with J gene TRBJ2-1; D is unresolved. V was pared by 0 bases and J by 1 base, with 7 bases between. The CDR3 consists of 15 residues. Per germline, CDR1 SGHTA and CDR2 FQGNSA. Here the CDR3 DNA reads TGTGCCAGCAGCTTAGCGCGGCTATCCTACAATGAGCAGTTCTTC. Residues: CASSLARLSYNEQFF. Full variable domain (remainder filled in from reference TRBV7-2 and TRBJ2-1): GAGVSQSPSNKVTEKGKDVELRCDPISGHTALYWYRQSLGQGLEFLIYFQGNSAPDKSGLPSDRFSAERTGGSVSTLTIQRTQQEDSAVYLCASSLARLSYNEQFFGPGTRLTVL.

V and J are TRBV5-1 and TRBJ2-1; 10 positions match TRBD2. Germline CDR1 and CDR2: SGHRS and YFSETQ. There are 15 residues in the CDR3. Losses at the gene ends were 0 bases for V and 8 bases for J; bases not matched to a gene: 5. The CDR3 DNA sequence: TGCGCCAGCAGCTTGGCGCCTAGCGGGAGTGATGAGCAGTTCTTC. Residues: CASSLAPSGSDEQFF.

The chain couples TRBV4-2 to TRBJ1-5; 8 bases match TRBD1. Germline V gene data show CDR1 as LGHNA and CDR2 as YNFKEQ. The junction had 18 bases not matched to a gene; V was cut back by 5 bases and J by 0 bases. This CDR3 has 20 amino acids. The chain's CDR3 is CASSKHPGTGGSYSNQPQHF. CDR3 bases: TGTGCCAGCAGCAAACACCCCGGGACAGGCGGATCTTATAGCAATCAGCCCCAGCATTTT.

This chain links TRBV27 with TRBJ2-3; 8 positions agree with TRBD2. V dropped 5 bases and J dropped 2; count of bases not matched to a gene: 12. Germline lookup yields CDR1 MNHEY and CDR2 SMNVEV (reference sequence). The CDR3 length is 17 residues. The CDR3 DNA sequence: TGTGCCAGCAGTCGGGAGGGTTTTGGGACCTACACAGATACGCAGTATTTT. This gives the protein CASSREGFGTYTDTQYF.

This clone was counted between two and nine times. This rearrangement joins TRBV11-3 to TRBJ2-3; 7 nucleotides match TRBD1. The CDR3 extends over 14 amino acids. Losses at the gene ends were 5 bases for V and 1 base for J; bases not matched to a gene: 3. CDR1 SGHNT and CDR2 YENEEA come from the germline V gene. The CDR3 DNA is TGTGCCAGCAGCCAGGGGGAAGGCACAGATACGCAGTATTTT. This sequence encodes CASSQGEGTDTQYF.